This TCR beta chain came from a study of neoadjuvant anti-PD-1 for oral cavity cancer. Study information: Patients without progression got a fourth dose around day 43.

The time point denotes: after neoadjuvant nivolumab, at surgical resection. Trimming at V came to 2 bases and at J to 6 bases, leaving 6 bases not matched to a gene. Germline V CDR1 and CDR2: MNHEY, SMNVEV (reference sequence). CDR3 length: 15 amino acids. Here immunoSEQ multiplex PCR was the method, and the copy in TCRdb shows in-frame clones only, minus some. The sample shows 8,500 to 9,500 clones, under 85% of them seen only once. The clonotype was recovered from a person aged 40 to 85 with oral cavity squamous cell carcinoma. The sequencing used PBMCs, collected after nivolumab (anti-PD-1) treatment. The chain is built from TRBV27 and TRBJ1-2; TRBD1 matches at 10 bases. The CDR3 region has the DNA TGTGCCAGCAGTTTACTTGGCGGGACAGGGGATGGCTACACCTTC. Translation gives CASSLLGGTGDGYTF.